This T cell receptor (beta chain) was sequenced during a study of T-cell memory formation after mild COVID-19. Germline CDR1 is MNHEY and CDR2 is SVGAGI. Trimming took 2 bases from V and 7 from J, leaving 12 bases between them. CDR3 length equals 15 residues. TCRdb called the 5' RACE reads again in MiXCR, with one record for every CDR3 protein. Seen here are about 160,000 distinct CDR3 sequences, about a third observed once, and the top ten hold around 12%. The V gene is TRBV6-5, the J gene TRBJ1-6; D unresolved. Sequenced sample: PBMCs or a T cell subset sorted from them (not recorded which). The sequence was collected from an adult woman who had mild COVID-19 (a few samples of this study predate the infection). Cell type and time point are not known. The CDR3 sequence: CASSYRYAENSPLHF. The CDR3, as DNA: TGTGCCAGCAGTTACCGATACGCAGAGAATTCACCCCTCCACTTT.